The 20 T cell receptor beta chains below were found in one sample sequenced in a study of blood T cell repertoires in COVID-19. Method: immunoSEQ multiplex PCR; TCRdb's copy keeps in-frame clones and lacks some. Of under 300,000 clones in the sample, nearly 90% are singletons; the top ten hold 3.5% to 5.5%. The source material was peripheral blood. The origin of the receptors is a woman in her 40s who had recovered from COVID-19.

The V call is TRBV7-9, the J call TRBJ2-2, with D tentatively TRBD1 (5 bases). Germline V gene lookup returns CDR1 SEHNR and CDR2 FQNEAQ (reference sequence). The V and J ends lost 7 bases and 5 bases respectively, with 11 bases between them. The CDR3 runs to 13 residues. The CDR3 DNA follows: TGTGCCAGCATCAGGCAGGGTACCGGGGAGCTGTTTTTT. Protein product: CASIRQGTGELFF.

The CDR3 bases are TGTGCCATCGGGACAGGGAACAATCAGCCCCAGCATTTT. It translates to CAIGTGNNQPQHF. The genes are TRBV6-5 and TRBJ1-5, with 9 bases that match TRBD1. Looked up from germline, CDR1 is MNHEY and CDR2 is SVGAGI. CDR3 length equals 13 residues. J gave up 3 bases and V 10 bases, and 4 bases lay outside the gene matches.

The chain links TRBV7-2 to TRBJ2-1; 7 positions match TRBD2. Germline V lookup: CDR1 SGHTA, CDR2 FQGNSA. V gave up 4 bases and J gave up 0 bases; unmatched junction bases: 9. The length of the CDR3 is 17 residues. CDR3 nucleotides: TGTGCCAGCAGCTCCACAGCGGGACCGAGCTCCTACAATGAGCAGTTCTTC. This sequence encodes CASSSTAGPSSYNEQFF. The full variable domain, completed using reference TRBV7-2 and TRBJ2-1, is GAGVSQSPSNKVTEKGKDVELRCDPISGHTALYWYRQSLGQGLEFLIYFQGNSAPDKSGLPSDRFSAERTGGSVSTLTIQRTQQEDSAVYLCASSSTAGPSSYNEQFFGPGTRLTVL.

This clone was observed a handful of times. V gene TRBV6-1 combines with J gene TRBJ1-5; no reliable D call. The CDR3 has 14 amino acids. Trimming shortened V by 1 base and J by 1 base, and 5 bases separated the two germline ends. CDR1 and CDR2 from the germline V gene are MNHNS and SASEGT. The CDR3 spells CASSEEPSNQPQHF. CDR3 nucleotides: TGTGCCAGCAGTGAAGAGCCCAGCAATCAGCCCCAGCATTTT.

The gene calls are TRBV24-1 and TRBJ2-1; TRBD2 matches at 9 bases. The V segment lost 5 bases and the J segment 7 bases; nucleotides outside the gene matches: 11. Germline loops: CDR1 KGHDR, CDR2 SFDVKD. The CDR3 has 16 amino acids. CDR3 bases: TGTGCCACCAGTGTACCGGGACTAGCCGATCGGAATGAGCAGTTCTTC. This gives the protein CATSVPGLADRNEQFF.

This sequence joins TRBV27 and TRBJ2-1, with D unclear. Germline CDR1 MNHEY, CDR2 SMNVEV (reference sequence). The CDR3 sequence is 11 residues long. The V and J ends lost 7 bases and 10 bases respectively, with 11 bases between them. The CDR3 loop is CASTDFLEQFF. CDR3 DNA: TGTGCCAGCACCGACTTCTTAGAGCAGTTCTTC.

In DNA, the CDR3 is TGTGCCAGCAGTCTCGACCCACAGAGCACTGAAGCTTTCTTT. Residues: CASSLDPQSTEAFF. V usage is TRBV6-5 and J usage is TRBJ1-1; D is unclear. Trimming shortened V by 5 bases and J by 4 bases, and 14 bases separated the two germline ends. Per germline, CDR1 MNHEY and CDR2 SVGAGI. The CDR3 has 14 amino acids.

This clone was seen only once. The V gene is TRBV10-3, the J gene TRBJ2-3; 7 positions match TRBD2. CDR1 is ENHRY and CDR2 is SYGVKD in the germline V gene. V lost 0 bases and J lost 4; bases outside the gene matches: 4. CDR3 length: 15 residues. The CDR3 loop is CAISESKRGSDTQYF. The CDR3 nucleotides read TGTGCCATCAGTGAGTCGAAGCGGGGATCAGATACGCAGTATTTT.

The CDR3 DNA sequence: TGTGCCATCACCGCGGGGGGGTATAATTCACCCCTCCACTTT. Protein: CAITAGGYNSPLHF. The chain links TRBV10-3 to TRBJ1-6; D may be TRBD1 (5 bases). CDR3 length: 14 residues. Germline loops: CDR1 ENHRY, CDR2 SYGVKD. The germline V and J ends were trimmed by 7 bases and 4 bases, with 11 bases remaining between them.

The rearrangement links TRBV15 to TRBJ1-2; unclear D gene. In germline, CDR1 is LNHNV, CDR2 YYDKDF (reference sequence). This CDR3 spans 16 amino acids. The V and J ends lost 0 bases and 0 bases respectively, with 11 bases between them. The chain's CDR3 is CATSRDLEFPNYGYTF. DNA of the CDR3: TGTGCCACCAGCAGAGATTTGGAGTTCCCTAACTATGGCTACACCTTC.

The chain combines TRBV29-1 with TRBJ2-3; 9 bases match TRBD1. The CDR3 length is 14 residues. Germline V lookup: CDR1 SQVTM, CDR2 ANQGSEA. J gave up 1 base and V 6 bases, and 5 bases lay outside the gene matches. The CDR3 sequence: CSVGDRVGTDTQYF. As DNA, the CDR3 is TGCAGCGTGGGGGACAGGGTTGGCACAGATACGCAGTATTTT.

This sequence joins TRBV30 and TRBJ2-7; D is uncertain. The ends were cut back, 4 bases at V and 4 bases at J, with 20 bases in the middle. From germline, CDR1 is GTSNPN and CDR2 SVGIG (reference sequence). CDR3 length: 15 residues. This CDR3 reads CAWKPLEALEYEQYV. The CDR3 DNA is TGTGCCTGGAAGCCCTTAGAGGCATTGGAGTACGAGCAGTACGTC.

The chain couples TRBV7-9 to TRBJ2-2; TRBD2 is a possible D gene (5 bases). V shed 7 bases and J shed 3 bases, with 21 bases lying between them. This CDR3 has 17 residues. CDR1 is SEHNR and CDR2 is FQNEAQ in the germline V gene (reference sequence). For the CDR3, the DNA is TGTGCCAGCACCCCCGTAAGGCTAGCCCAGCACACCGGGGAGCTGTTTTTT. This gives the protein CASTPVRLAQHTGELFF.

V and J are TRBV18 and TRBJ2-3, with D perhaps TRBD2 (6 bases). V lost 2 bases and J lost 3, with 6 bases in between. CDR1 and CDR2 from the germline V gene are KGHSH and LQKENI. The CDR3 spans 13 residues. The CDR3 here is CASSPAGTDTQYF. CDR3 coding DNA: TGTGCCAGCTCACCAGCGGGAACAGATACGCAGTATTTT.

This chain links TRBV6-5 with TRBJ2-7, with D uncertain. The CDR3 totals 14 residues. V lost 5 bases and J lost 2, with 13 bases in between. Germline CDR1 is MNHEY and CDR2 is SVGAGI. The DNA of the CDR3 is TGTGCCAGCAGTCCTTTTCACACCGCCTACGAGCAGTACTTC. This gives the protein CASSPFHTAYEQYF.

The chain employs TRBV2 and TRBJ2-1; 9 bases align to TRBD2. The germline V gene encodes CDR1 SNHLY and CDR2 FYNNEI. V lost 5 bases to trimming and J lost 0 bases; unmatched junction nucleotides: 2. This CDR3 spans 15 amino acids. CDR3 DNA: TGTGCCAGCAGTTCGACTAGCGGCTCCTACAATGAGCAGTTCTTC. Translated, it gives CASSSTSGSYNEQFF. The full variable domain, with the rest looked up from reference TRBV2 and TRBJ2-1, is EPEVTQTPSHQVTQMGQEVILRCVPISNHLYFYWYRQILGQKVEFLVSFYNNEISEKSEIFDDQFSVERPDGSNFTLKIRSTKLEDSAMYFCASSSTSGSYNEQFFGPGTRLTVL.

The V gene is TRBV5-4, the J gene TRBJ2-1, with 7 bases fitting TRBD2. The CDR3 is 15 amino acids. Germline loops: CDR1 SGHNT, CDR2 YYREEE (reference sequence). V was clipped by 2 bases and J by 4 bases; unmatched bases: 6. DNA for the CDR3: TGTGCCAGCAGCTTAGATGCGGGGGATTACAATGAGCAGTTCTTC. This gives the protein CASSLDAGDYNEQFF. Together with reference TRBV5-4 and TRBJ2-1, the CDR3 gives the full variable domain: ETGVTQSPTHLIKTRGQQVTLRCSSQSGHNTVSWYQQALGQGPQFIFQYYREEENGRGNFPPRFSGLQFPNYSSELNVNALELDDSALYLCASSLDAGDYNEQFFGPGTRLTVL.

This clone came up once. J is TRBJ1-2 and V is TRBV4-1; possible D gene TRBD1, 5 bases. Trimming removed 1 base from V and 4 bases from J, with 7 bases in between. The CDR3 runs to 13 residues. CDR1 MGHRA and CDR2 YSYEKL come from the germline V gene. The CDR3 protein is CASSQGQLYGYTF. The CDR3 nucleotides read TGCGCCAGCAGCCAAGGACAGCTCTATGGCTACACCTTC.

V is TRBV5-6 and J is TRBJ1-1; D call uncertain. Trimming shortened V by 1 base and J by 1 base, and 8 bases separated the two germline ends. The CDR3 has 14 amino acids. Germline V lookup: CDR1 SGHDT, CDR2 YYEEEE. In DNA, the CDR3 is TGTGCCAGCAGCTTGTCGTTCAGGAACACTGAAGCTTTCTTT. This translates into CASSLSFRNTEAFF.

The V call is TRBV27, the J call TRBJ2-1; 13 nucleotides align to TRBD2. CDR1 is MNHEY, CDR2 SMNVEV, per germline (reference sequence). The CDR3 extends over 19 amino acids. The trim removed 4 bases at V and 1 base at J, leaving 10 bases unmatched. The CDR3 reads CASSWGLAGTFRSYNEQFF. CDR3 DNA sequence: TGTGCCAGCAGTTGGGGACTAGCGGGAACTTTTAGGTCCTACAATGAGCAGTTCTTC.